These 3 T cell receptor beta chains share one sample of origin, sequenced in a study of blood T cell repertoires in COVID-19. Measured with immunoSEQ multiplex PCR; TCRdb has only the in-frame clones, and not every one. Here the sample spans 200,000 or so clones, around 86% being singletons. Sequencing was done on a sample of PBMCs or T cells enriched from blood (not recorded which). The source of these receptors is a woman between 35 and 50 years old with acute COVID-19.

This chain links TRBV4-1 with TRBJ1-1; D call uncertain. The CDR3 sequence is 14 residues long. The germline V gene encodes CDR1 MGHRA and CDR2 YSYEKL. Trimming shortened V by 3 bases and J by 8 bases, and 16 bases separated the two germline ends. CDR3 nucleotides: TGCGCCAGCAGCCAGTACCCAGGATACGTGGAAGCTTTCTTT. This codes for CASSQYPGYVEAFF.

V is TRBV12-3 or TRBV12-4 and J is TRBJ1-2; tentative D call: TRBD1 (5 bases). This CDR3 comprises 12 residues. The ends were cut back, 3 bases at V and 6 bases at J, with 8 bases in the middle. The CDR3 DNA reads as TGTGCCAGCAGTTTTGACAGAAATGGCTACACCTTC. It is translated as CASSFDRNGYTF.

A single count supports this clone. The V gene is TRBV19, the J gene TRBJ1-2; D perhaps matches TRBD1 (5 bases). Trimming left V 9 bases short and J 4 bases short, with 18 bases between. The CDR3 is 14 residues long. Germline V lookup: CDR1 LNHDA, CDR2 SQIVND (reference sequence). CDR3 in amino acids: CARPLAGGSYGYTF. CDR3 coding DNA: TGTGCCAGGCCCCTAGCGGGGGGTAGCTATGGCTACACCTTC. The entire variable domain, with the rest obtained from reference TRBV19 and TRBJ1-2, is as follows: DGGITQSPKYLFRKEGQNVTLSCEQNLNHDAMYWYRQDPGQGLRLIYYSQIVNDFQKGDIAEGYSVSREKKESFPLTVTSAQKNPTAFYLCARPLAGGSYGYTFGSGTRLTVV.